These 9 T cell receptor beta chains originate from one sample sequenced in a study of shared clonotypes between healthy human individuals. Using immunoSEQ multiplex PCR, the repertoire was profiled, and TCRdb retains in-frame clones only, with some absent. The sample consists of around 95,000 clones, approximately 44% of them appearing once. The specimen was PBMCs. The receptors were gathered from a woman between 35 and 50 years old in good health. Some clones in this sample may be carry-over from other donors' samples.

This CDR3 is CASSPDREYEQYF. The CDR3 DNA is TGCGCCAGCAGCCCGGACAGGGAATACGAGCAGTACTTC. The rearrangement uses TRBV4-1 and TRBJ2-5, with TRBD1 identical over 8 bases. Near its end, the DNA agrees better with TRBJ2-7, so the J call may be wrong. The CDR3 runs to 13 residues. Germline V gene sequence: CDR1 MGHRA, CDR2 YSYEKL.

A few counts support this clone. CDR3 nucleotides: TGCGCCAGCAGCTTGGCCCCGAACACAGATACGCAGTATTTT. It codes for CASSLAPNTDTQYF. The chain carries TRBV5-1 and TRBJ2-3, with unresolved D. The length of the CDR3 is 14 residues. In germline, CDR1 is SGHRS, CDR2 YFSETQ. Between the trimmed V and J ends, which lost 0 bases and 2 bases, there was a span of 7 bases.

The rearrangement links TRBV15 to TRBJ1-4; no clear D. Deletions cut 1 base from V and 7 bases from J, with 10 bases between. CDR1 LNHNV and CDR2 YYDKDF come from the germline V gene (reference sequence). The CDR3 spans 14 residues. The CDR3 coding sequence is TGTGCCACCAGCAGAGCCGGATCTAGTGAAAAACTGTTTTTT. This encodes CATSRAGSSEKLFF.

As for this clone: This sequence may be a read error, since a much larger clone differs from it by one base. Other DNA variants within this sample encode the same CDR3. V is TRBV28 and J is TRBJ2-5; tentative D call: TRBD1 (5 bases). Germline V gene lookup returns CDR1 MDHEN and CDR2 SYDVKM. This CDR3 has 16 residues. CDR3: CASSLMGRAIQETQYF. The CDR3 nucleotides read TGTGCCAGCAGTTTAATGGGCAGGGCGATACAAGAGACTCAGTACTTC.

On this clone itself: A far larger clone is one nucleotide away, so this likely arose from a read error. CDR3 region: CASSQDVPRAGFVGVPYEQHF. In nucleotides, the CDR3 is TGCGCCAGCAGCCAAGATGTGCCGCGGGCAGGCTTCGTGGGTGTTCCCTACGAGCAGCACTTC. The rearrangement links TRBV4-1 to TRBJ2-7, with D possibly being TRBD2 (5 bases). The germline V gene has CDR1 MGHRA and CDR2 YSYEKL. The CDR3 extends over 21 amino acids.

V is TRBV11-2 and J is TRBJ2-5; D is possibly TRBD2 (6 bases). Trimming cost V 5 bases and J 5 bases, with 15 bases left between them. The CDR3 length is 14 residues. From germline, CDR1 is SGHAT and CDR2 FQNNGV. CDR3 bases: TGTGCCAGCAGCCCGTTGACTAGTTTGGAGACCCAGTACTTC. Residues: CASSPLTSLETQYF.

This clone was seen ten or more times. J is TRBJ2-2 and V is TRBV18; D not resolved. The germline CDR1 and CDR2 sequences are KGHSH and LQKENI. With 3 bases removed from V and 7 bases from J, the gap between germline ends came to 9 bases. The CDR3 has 13 amino acids. The CDR3 sequence is CASSPWAIGELFF. The CDR3, as DNA: TGTGCCAGCTCACCGTGGGCTATCGGGGAGCTGTTTTTT.

To note about this clone: With a far larger clone one base away, a read error is the likely cause. V gene TRBV15 combines with J gene TRBJ2-5; possibly TRBD1 or TRBD2 for D (6 bases each). The CDR3 runs 18 residues. Germline V gene lookup returns CDR1 LNHNV and CDR2 YYDKDF (reference sequence). Trimming cost V 6 bases and J 7 bases, with 30 bases left between them. CDR3: CATSPRGGGGAFRGTQYF. In nucleotides, the CDR3 is TGTGCCACCAGTCCACGGGGAGGTGGCGGGGCCTTCAGGGGGACCCAGTACTTC.

This clone has ten or more counts. The gene calls are TRBV9 and TRBJ2-1; weak D call: TRBD1 (6 bases). The CDR3 has 16 amino acids. Germline V gives CDR1 SGDLS, CDR2 YYNGEE. V gave up 3 bases and J gave up 0 bases, with 13 bases separating them. The CDR3 spells CASSAGGTLSYNEQFF. CDR3 DNA sequence: TGTGCCAGCAGCGCTGGGGGCACGCTCTCCTACAATGAGCAGTTCTTC.